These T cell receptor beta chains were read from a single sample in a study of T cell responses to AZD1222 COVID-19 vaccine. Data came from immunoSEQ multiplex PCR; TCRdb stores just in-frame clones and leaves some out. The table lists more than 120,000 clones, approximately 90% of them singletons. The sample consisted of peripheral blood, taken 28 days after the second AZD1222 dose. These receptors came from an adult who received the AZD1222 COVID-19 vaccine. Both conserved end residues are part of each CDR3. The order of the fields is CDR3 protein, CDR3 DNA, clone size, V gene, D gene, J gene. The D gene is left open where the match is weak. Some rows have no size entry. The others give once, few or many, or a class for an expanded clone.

CASSLGGPEAFF,TGTGCCAGCAGCTTAGGTGGGCCTGAAGCTTTCTTT,NA,TRBV7-9,NA,TRBJ1-1
CASSFGQGTEAFF,TGTGCCAGCAGCTTTGGACAGGGCACTGAAGCTTTCTTT,NA,TRBV7-2,TRBD1,TRBJ1-1
CATSDSGYNEQFF,TGTGCCACCAGTGATTCAGGGTACAATGAGCAGTTCTTC,NA,TRBV24-1,NA,TRBJ2-1
CASSPSGQGVWETQYF,TGTGCCAGCAGCCCCTCGGGACAGGGAGTGTGGGAGACCCAGTACTTC,NA,TRBV9,TRBD1,TRBJ2-5
CASSMGGQPYNEQFF,TGTGCCAGTAGTATGGGGGGACAGCCTTACAATGAGCAGTTCTTC,NA,TRBV19,NA,TRBJ2-1
CASSARLQTEGNMGAFF,TGTGCCAGCAGCGCCCGACTCCAGACCGAGGGGAATATGGGAGCTTTCTTT,NA,TRBV27,NA,TRBJ1-1
CASSPTGSSPLHF,TGTGCCAGCTCACCGACAGGATCCTCACCCCTCCACTTT,NA,TRBV18,NA,TRBJ1-6
CASSSVIAGYTGELFF,TGTGCCAGCAGCTCCGTAATAGCGGGCTACACCGGGGAGCTGTTTTTT,NA,TRBV7-9,TRBD2,TRBJ2-2
CASSVGTGVPNTEAFF,TGTGCCAGCAGCGTGGGGACAGGGGTTCCGAACACTGAAGCTTTCTTT,NA,TRBV5-4,TRBD1,TRBJ1-1
CASSQDGSSAPLDEQYF,TGCGCCAGCAGCCAGGACGGATCCTCGGCCCCTTTGGACGAGCAGTACTTC,NA,TRBV5-1,NA,TRBJ2-7
CAWSVPGRSNQPQHF,TGTGCCTGGAGTGTCCCGGGGAGGAGCAATCAGCCCCAGCATTTT,NA,TRBV30,NA,TRBJ1-5
CASSRTGGLYGYTF,TGTGCCAGCAGCCGCACAGGGGGCCTATATGGCTACACCTTC,NA,TRBV7-8,TRBD1,TRBJ1-2
CASSPTEGANQPQHF,TGTGCCAGCTCACCGACCGAGGGGGCAAACCAGCCCCAGCATTTT,NA,TRBV18,TRBD1,TRBJ1-5
CASSQGRASRYGYTF,TGTGCCAGCAGCCAAGGGAGGGCCTCCCGCTATGGCTACACCTTC,NA,TRBV4-2,NA,TRBJ1-2
CASSQLGTFPDTQYF,TGTGCCAGCAGCCAGTTGGGGACCTTCCCAGATACGCAGTATTTT,NA,TRBV3-1/TRBV3-2,NA,TRBJ2-3
CASSLWGGPNTEAFF,TGCGCCAGCAGCTTGTGGGGGGGCCCAAACACTGAAGCTTTCTTT,NA,TRBV5-1,NA,TRBJ1-1
CASSEVPAGDYNSPLHF,TGTGCCAGCAGTGAGGTTCCAGCTGGCGACTATAATTCACCCCTCCACTTT,NA,TRBV2,NA,TRBJ1-6
CASSQELSGRANYNEQFF,TGTGCCAGCAGCCAAGAACTAAGCGGGAGGGCGAATTACAATGAGCAGTTCTTC,once,TRBV3-1/TRBV3-2,TRBD2,TRBJ2-1
CASSPTGTGQPQHF,TGTGCCAGCAGTCCGACAGGCACAGGACAGCCCCAGCATTTT,NA,TRBV27,NA,TRBJ1-5
CASSRTGGGGRAINEQFF,TGTGCCAGTAGTAGGACAGGGGGAGGCGGGAGGGCCATCAATGAGCAGTTCTTC,NA,TRBV19,NA,TRBJ2-1
CASSLSSYNSPLHF,TGTGCCAGCAGCTTAAGCTCCTATAATTCACCCCTCCACTTT,NA,TRBV5-6,NA,TRBJ1-6
CASSLASGGNEKLFF,TGTGCCAGCAGCTTAGCGTCAGGGGGTAATGAAAAACTGTTTTTT,NA,TRBV7-9,TRBD1,TRBJ1-4
CASSQDMRDSFLGYTF,TGCGCCAGCAGCCAAGATATGCGGGACAGCTTTCTTGGCTACACCTTC,NA,TRBV4-1,TRBD1,TRBJ1-2
CASSFVVSGSYNEQFF,TGTGCCAGCAGCTTTGTTGTTAGCGGCTCCTACAATGAGCAGTTCTTC,NA,TRBV5-5,NA,TRBJ2-1
CASSYRGAHGYTF,TGTGCCAGCAGTTACAGGGGGGCGCATGGCTACACCTTC,once,TRBV6-5,NA,TRBJ1-2
CASVSRRETQYF,TGTGCCAGCGTATCCCGAAGGGAGACCCAGTACTTC,NA,TRBV7-9,NA,TRBJ2-5
CASSKQGEDGYTF,TGTGCCAGTAGTAAGCAGGGAGAGGATGGCTACACCTTC,NA,TRBV19,NA,TRBJ1-2
CASSINEAFGETQYF,TGTGCCAGTAGTATAAACGAAGCATTCGGAGAGACCCAGTACTTC,NA,TRBV19,NA,TRBJ2-5
CASSRTSETYNEQFF,TGTGCCAGCAGCCGAACTAGCGAAACCTACAATGAGCAGTTCTTC,NA,TRBV3-1/TRBV3-2,TRBD2,TRBJ2-1
CASSLVRTPTGELFF,TGTGCCAGCAGCTTGGTACGGACACCCACCGGGGAGCTGTTTTTT,NA,TRBV5-6,NA,TRBJ2-2
CASSYPGLSYNEQFF,TGTGCCAGCAGTTATCCAGGGCTCTCCTACAATGAGCAGTTCTTC,NA,TRBV6-6,NA,TRBJ2-1
CASSSTSYEQYF,TGTGCCAGCAGTTCAACATCCTACGAGCAGTACTTC,NA,TRBV27,NA,TRBJ2-7
CASSQNDLGFGNQPQHF,TGCGCCAGCAGCCAAAACGATCTTGGGTTTGGAAATCAGCCCCAGCATTTT,few,TRBV4-1,NA,TRBJ1-5
CASSYASREHQPQHF,TGTGCCAGCAGTTACGCAAGCAGGGAACATCAGCCCCAGCATTTT,NA,TRBV6-6,NA,TRBJ1-5
CASINPHTEAFF,TGTGCCAGCATTAACCCTCACACTGAAGCTTTCTTT,NA,TRBV28,NA,TRBJ1-1
CASSQDRSDQETQYF,TGCGCCAGCAGCCAGGACAGGTCCGATCAAGAGACCCAGTACTTC,once,TRBV4-3,TRBD1,TRBJ2-5
CASSSTTGSTGETQYF,TGTGCCAGCTCATCTACCACAGGGTCCACAGGGGAGACCCAGTACTTC,NA,TRBV18,NA,TRBJ2-5
CASSARLADRYNEQFF,TGTGCCAGCAGTGCCCGACTAGCGGACCGTTACAATGAGCAGTTCTTC,NA,TRBV28,TRBD2,TRBJ2-1
CAWSAGLYGYTF,TGTGCCTGGAGTGCCGGGCTCTATGGCTACACCTTC,NA,TRBV30,NA,TRBJ1-2
CASSPLAGERNEQFF,TGTGCCAGCAGCCCCTTGGCGGGAGAGAGGAATGAGCAGTTCTTC,few,TRBV4-2,TRBD2,TRBJ2-1
CASSEQLMNTEAFF,TGTGCCAGCAGTGAACAGCTAATGAACACTGAAGCTTTCTTT,NA,TRBV7-9,NA,TRBJ1-1
CASSMTGVRNYGYTF,TGTGCCAGTAGTATGACGGGGGTAAGAAACTATGGCTACACCTTC,NA,TRBV19,NA,TRBJ1-2
CASSTRDTQETQYF,TGTGCCAGCAGCACCCGGGACACCCAAGAGACCCAGTACTTC,NA,TRBV5-4,NA,TRBJ2-5
CASSGGLAGAGTYNEQFF,TGTGCCAGCAGTGGCGGTCTAGCGGGGGCCGGAACCTACAATGAGCAGTTCTTC,NA,TRBV25-1,TRBD2,TRBJ2-1
CASSPPAGEQYF,TGTGCCAGCAGTCCCCCTGCGGGCGAGCAGTACTTC,NA,TRBV27,NA,TRBJ2-7
CAISESGQVVATNEKLFF,TGTGCCATCAGTGAGTCGGGACAGGTCGTCGCAACTAATGAAAAACTGTTTTTT,NA,TRBV10-3,TRBD1,TRBJ1-4
CAISESTGGPEAFF,TGTGCCATCAGTGAGTCGACGGGAGGGCCTGAAGCTTTCTTT,NA,TRBV10-3,NA,TRBJ1-1
CAWSRRRDTIYF,TGTGCCTGGAGTCGACGTCGAGACACCATATATTTT,NA,TRBV30,NA,TRBJ1-3
CASSLLSYEQYF,TGTGCCAGCAGTTTATTGTCTTACGAGCAGTACTTC,NA,TRBV28,NA,TRBJ2-7